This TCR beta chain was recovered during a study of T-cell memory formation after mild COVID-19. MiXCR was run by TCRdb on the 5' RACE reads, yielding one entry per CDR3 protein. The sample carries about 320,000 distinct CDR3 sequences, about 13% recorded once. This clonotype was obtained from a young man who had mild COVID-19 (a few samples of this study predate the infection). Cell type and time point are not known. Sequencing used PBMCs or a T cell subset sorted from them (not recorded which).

The CDR3 DNA sequence: TGCGCCAGCAGTCAATCGGGGACAGCCCCCTCTGGCTACACCTTC. This codes for CASSQSGTAPSGYTF. V is TRBV23-1 and J is TRBJ1-2, with 7 bases matching TRBD1. TRBV23-1 is an ORF for which the function is uncertain. This CDR3 is built from 15 residues. V shed 0 bases, J shed 7 bases, and the junction held 8 bases outside the gene matches.